The 20 T cell receptor beta chains listed next were all sequenced from one sample in a study of blood T cell repertoires in COVID-19. Some clones are missing from TCRdb's copy, which holds only in-frame ones; the method was immunoSEQ multiplex PCR. The data show about 320,000 clones, 65% to 90% seen once. Sequencing input: peripheral blood. Receptor source: a human donor in a cohort sampled during active COVID-19.

V usage is TRBV5-1 and J usage is TRBJ2-1, with a tentative D call TRBD2 (5 bases). The CDR3 covers 17 residues. Trimming removed 4 bases from V and 2 bases from J, with 19 bases in between. Germline V gene lookup returns CDR1 SGHRS and CDR2 YFSETQ. CDR3 amino acids: CASSDPFSGIPYNEQFF. In DNA form, the CDR3 reads TGCGCCAGCAGCGACCCATTTTCGGGGATCCCCTACAATGAGCAGTTCTTC.

This chain's CDR3 is CASSLRGAGYGYTF. The CDR3 DNA reads as TGTGCCAGCAGCTTGCGGGGGGCAGGCTATGGCTACACCTTC. The gene calls are TRBV5-4 and TRBJ1-2; D is possibly TRBD1 (6 bases). V was trimmed by 1 base and J by 4 bases, leaving 11 bases between them. Germline V gene sequence: CDR1 SGHNT, CDR2 YYREEE (reference sequence). The CDR3 is made up of 14 amino acids. The full variable domain, completed using reference TRBV5-4 and TRBJ1-2, is ETGVTQSPTHLIKTRGQQVTLRCSSQSGHNTVSWYQQALGQGPQFIFQYYREEENGRGNFPPRFSGLQFPNYSSELNVNALELDDSALYLCASSLRGAGYGYTFGSGTRLTVV.

This chain uses TRBV7-2 with TRBJ2-4, with D unresolved. The CDR3 has 11 residues. Trimming removed 5 bases at V and 13 bases at J, with 12 bases between. CDR1 and CDR2 from the germline V gene are SGHTA and FQGNSA. The CDR3 DNA sequence: TGTGCCAGCAGCCCAATGAACACACAGTACTTC. Its translation: CASSPMNTQYF. Full variable domain (missing parts from reference TRBV7-2 and TRBJ2-4): GAGVSQSPSNKVTEKGKDVELRCDPISGHTALYWYRQSLGQGLEFLIYFQGNSAPDKSGLPSDRFSAERTGGSVSTLTIQRTQQEDSAVYLCASSPMNTQYFGAGTRLSVL.

This clone was seen many times. The chain uses TRBV5-1 and TRBJ1-1; unclear D gene. The CDR3 contains 15 residues. Germline V CDR1 and CDR2: SGHRS, YFSETQ. Trimming left V 5 bases short and J 3 bases short, with 17 bases between. The DNA of the CDR3 is TGCGCCAGCAGGCCAAATCGGGAGGAGTACACTGAAGCTTTCTTT. It codes for CASRPNREEYTEAFF.

The CDR3 DNA follows: TGTGCCAGCTCACCACCGACAAGGGGCGGCGGGGAGCTGTTTTTT. Translating gives CASSPPTRGGGELFF. This rearrangement joins TRBV18 to TRBJ2-2, with D perhaps matching TRBD1 (5 bases). The V gene's germline CDR1 is KGHSH and CDR2 LQKENI. The CDR3 sequence is 15 residues long. V was trimmed by 0 bases and J by 7 bases, leaving 12 bases between them.

This clone has just a few counts. This rearrangement joins TRBV9 to TRBJ1-5; the D is unclear. This CDR3 has 13 residues. Germline CDR1 is SGDLS and CDR2 is YYNGEE. Trimming shortened V by 0 bases and J by 7 bases, and 8 bases separated the two germline ends. In DNA form, the CDR3 reads TGTGCCAGCAGCGTAGACGGTTTCCAGCCCCAGCATTTT. Amino acid sequence: CASSVDGFQPQHF.

This rearrangement joins TRBV7-3 to TRBJ2-7; 8 bases are a match to TRBD1. Germline V gives CDR1 SGHTA, CDR2 FQGTGA. With V trimmed by 5 bases and J by 4 bases, 28 bases remained unmatched. The CDR3 loop spans 21 amino acids. CDR3 residues: CASSPETADSTGVLLSYEQYF. The CDR3 bases are TGTGCCAGCAGCCCGGAAACCGCCGACTCGACAGGGGTCCTATTGTCTTACGAGCAGTACTTC.

The genes are TRBV29-1 and TRBJ2-5; perhaps TRBD2 as D (5 bases). CDR3 length equals 12 residues. The germline CDR1 and CDR2 sequences are SQVTM and ANQGSEA. The V end was cut by 8 bases, the J end by 4 bases, with 14 bases between. The DNA for the CDR3 is TGCAGCTCCCGTTCGGAGGCAGAGACCCAGTACTTC. Translated, it gives CSSRSEAETQYF. The variable domain in full, with the rest retrieved from reference TRBV29-1 and TRBJ2-5, is SAVISQKPSRDICQRGTSLTIQCQVDSQVTMMFWYRQQPGQSLTLIATANQGSEATYESGFVIDKFPISRPNLTFSTLTVSNMSPEDSSIYLCSSRSEAETQYFGPGTRLLVL.

This chain uses TRBV12-3 or TRBV12-4 with TRBJ1-1; D not certain. V was shortened by 5 bases and J by 0 bases, with 7 bases between the two germline ends. This CDR3 comprises 13 residues. The chain's CDR3 is CASSTRLNTEAFF. CDR3 nucleotides: TGTGCCAGCAGTACGAGATTGAACACTGAAGCTTTCTTT.

This clone came up many times. The rearrangement joins TRBV27 to TRBJ1-2; 7 nucleotides line up with TRBD1. CDR1 MNHEY and CDR2 SMNVEV come from the germline V gene (reference sequence). There are 14 residues in the CDR3. V lost 4 bases, J lost 6 bases, and 8 bases stayed unmatched. CDR3 coding DNA: TGTGCCAGCAGTTCCCAGAAGGGGGCGGATGGCTACACCTTC. It yields the protein CASSSQKGADGYTF.

This clone came up once. V and J are TRBV27 and TRBJ1-4, with unresolved D. Trimming removed 1 base at V and 6 bases at J, with 9 bases between. The CDR3 has 14 residues. CDR1 and CDR2 (germline): MNHEY, SMNVEV (reference sequence). The CDR3 bases are TGTGCCAGCAGTTTATTAGAGTTGGATGAAAAACTGTTTTTT. It translates to CASSLLELDEKLFF.

J is TRBJ2-7 and V is TRBV30; tentative D call: TRBD1 (6 bases). CDR3 length: 16 amino acids. Trimming left V 2 bases short and J 4 bases short, with 21 bases between. Germline V CDR1 and CDR2: GTSNPN, SVGIG (reference sequence). CDR3 nucleotide sequence: TGTGCCTGGAGTCGCCCTCCCCCAGGGGTTATATACGAGCAGTACTTC. It encodes CAWSRPPPGVIYEQYF.

V and J are TRBV9 and TRBJ2-5; 7 bases line up with TRBD2. Germline V gene lookup returns CDR1 SGDLS and CDR2 YYNGEE. Losses at the gene ends were 3 bases for V and 2 bases for J; bases not matched to a gene: 7. The CDR3 has 15 amino acids. The CDR3 protein is CASSEGRAGQETQYF. CDR3 bases: TGTGCCAGCAGCGAAGGGAGAGCGGGGCAAGAGACCCAGTACTTC.

The chain combines TRBV15 with TRBJ2-3; TRBD1 might be the D (5 bases). Trimming took off 0 bases at V and 5 bases at J, with 9 bases between the two ends. Germline V lookup: CDR1 LNHNV, CDR2 YYDKDF (reference sequence). This CDR3 is 14 amino acids long. This CDR3 is CATSRETQGDTQYF. DNA of the CDR3: TGTGCCACCAGCAGAGAGACCCAGGGAGATACGCAGTATTTT.

This chain joins TRBV12-5 and TRBJ2-3; D is undetermined. The CDR3 sequence is 18 residues long. Germline-derived CDR1 and CDR2 are LGHNT and FRNRAP. The ends were cut back, 0 bases at V and 0 bases at J, with 16 bases in the middle. The DNA of the CDR3 is TGTGCTAGTGGTTTGGTAGAGGAAATAATCGCTAGCACAGATACGCAGTATTTT. Protein sequence: CASGLVEEIIASTDTQYF.

J is TRBJ2-2 and V is TRBV7-9, with TRBD1 matching 8 bases. The CDR3 sequence is 16 residues long. The junction had 7 bases not matched to a gene; V was cut back by 5 bases and J by 2 bases. The V gene's germline CDR1 is SEHNR and CDR2 FQNEAQ (reference sequence). The CDR3 coding sequence is TGTGCCAGCAGCCAGATCAGGGGGCCTAACACCGGGGAGCTGTTTTTT. Amino acids: CASSQIRGPNTGELFF. Complete variable domain (other parts from reference TRBV7-9 and TRBJ2-2): DTGVSQNPRHKITKRGQNVTFRCDPISEHNRLYWYRQTLGQGPEFLTYFQNEAQLEKSRLLSDRFSAERPKGSFSTLEIQRTEQGDSAMYLCASSQIRGPNTGELFFGEGSRLTVL.

V is TRBV6-1 and J is TRBJ2-7, with 7 nucleotides matching TRBD1. This CDR3 region has 14 residues. The J segment lost 0 bases and the V segment lost 6 bases, leaving 5 bases of the junction unmatched. From germline, CDR1 is MNHNS and CDR2 SASEGT. CDR3 region: CASRWDSNSYEQYF. CDR3 bases: TGTGCCAGCAGGTGGGACAGTAACTCCTACGAGCAGTACTTC.

The genes are TRBV5-5 and TRBJ1-5, with D perhaps matching TRBD1 (5 bases). The CDR3 length is 14 residues. CDR1 and CDR2 (germline): SGHKS, YYEKEE (reference sequence). Between the trimmed V and J ends, which lost 0 bases and 4 bases, there was a span of 8 bases. For the CDR3, the DNA is TGTGCCAGCAGCTTGGACAGGCTTAATCAGCCCCAGCATTTT. Its protein product is CASSLDRLNQPQHF.

This clone was counted a few times. The J gene is TRBJ1-1, the V gene TRBV12-3 or TRBV12-4; D gene uncertain. The CDR3 is 12 residues long. Trimming pared 7 bases from V and 0 bases from J, leaving 6 bases between. This chain's CDR3 is CASTLMNTEAFF. The DNA for the CDR3 is TGTGCCAGCACCCTTATGAACACTGAAGCTTTCTTT.

This sequence joins TRBV2 and TRBJ2-1; 7 bases align to TRBD2. Germline loops: CDR1 SNHLY, CDR2 FYNNEI. V lost 7 bases, J lost 2 bases, and 8 bases stayed unmatched. The CDR3 spans 15 residues. This chain's CDR3 is CASKVGRGTYNEQFF. CDR3 in DNA: TGTGCCAGCAAAGTCGGGCGGGGGACCTACAATGAGCAGTTCTTC.